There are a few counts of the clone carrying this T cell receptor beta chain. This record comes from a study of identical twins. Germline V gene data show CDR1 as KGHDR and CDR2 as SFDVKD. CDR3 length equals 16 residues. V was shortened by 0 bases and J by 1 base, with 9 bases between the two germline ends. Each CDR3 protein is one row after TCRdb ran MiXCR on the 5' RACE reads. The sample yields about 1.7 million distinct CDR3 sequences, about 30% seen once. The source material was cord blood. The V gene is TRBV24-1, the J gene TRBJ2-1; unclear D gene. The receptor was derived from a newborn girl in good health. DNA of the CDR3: TGTGCCACCAGTGATTTGGGCTCTTCATCCTACAATGAGCAGTTCTTC. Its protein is CATSDLGSSSYNEQFF.